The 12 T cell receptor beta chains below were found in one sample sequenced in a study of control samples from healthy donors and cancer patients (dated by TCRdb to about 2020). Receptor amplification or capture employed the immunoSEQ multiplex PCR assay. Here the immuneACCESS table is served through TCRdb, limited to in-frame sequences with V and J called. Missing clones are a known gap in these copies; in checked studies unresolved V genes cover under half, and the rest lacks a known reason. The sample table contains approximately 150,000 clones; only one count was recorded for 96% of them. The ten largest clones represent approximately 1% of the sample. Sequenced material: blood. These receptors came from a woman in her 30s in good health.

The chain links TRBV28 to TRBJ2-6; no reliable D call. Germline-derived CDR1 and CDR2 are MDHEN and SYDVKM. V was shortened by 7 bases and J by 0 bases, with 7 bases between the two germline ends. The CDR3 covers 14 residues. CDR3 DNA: TGTGCCAGCAACCAGCACTCTGGGGCCAACGTCCTGACTTTC. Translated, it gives CASNQHSGANVLTF. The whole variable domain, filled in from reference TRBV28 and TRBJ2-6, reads DVKVTQSSRYLVKRTGEKVFLECVQDMDHENMFWYRQDPGLGLRLIYFSYDVKMKEKGDIPEGYSVSREKKERFSLILESASTNQTSMYLCASNQHSGANVLTFGAGSRLTVL.

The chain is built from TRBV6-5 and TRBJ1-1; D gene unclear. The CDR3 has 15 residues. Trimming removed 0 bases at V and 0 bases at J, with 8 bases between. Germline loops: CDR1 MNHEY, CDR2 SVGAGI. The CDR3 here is CASSYSDGMNTEAFF. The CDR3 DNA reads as TGTGCCAGCAGTTACTCGGATGGGATGAACACTGAAGCTTTCTTT.

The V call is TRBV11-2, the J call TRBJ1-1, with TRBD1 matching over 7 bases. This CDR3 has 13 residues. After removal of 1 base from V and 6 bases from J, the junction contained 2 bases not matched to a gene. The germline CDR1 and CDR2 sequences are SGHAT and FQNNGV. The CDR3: CASSLAQGAEAFF. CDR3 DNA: TGTGCCAGCAGCTTAGCGCAGGGGGCTGAAGCTTTCTTT. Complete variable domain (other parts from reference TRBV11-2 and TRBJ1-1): EAGVAQSPRYKIIEKRQSVAFWCNPISGHATLYWYQQILGQGPKLLIQFQNNGVVDDSQLPKDRFSAERLKGVDSTLKIQPAKLEDSAVYLCASSLAQGAEAFFGQGTRLTVV.

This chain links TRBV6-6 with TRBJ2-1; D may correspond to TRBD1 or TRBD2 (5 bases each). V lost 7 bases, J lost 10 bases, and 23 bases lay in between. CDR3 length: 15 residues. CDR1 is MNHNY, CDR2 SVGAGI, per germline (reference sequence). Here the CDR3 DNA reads TGTGCCAGCACCAACCGGGACGTTACACGTCGAGAGCAGTTCTTC. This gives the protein CASTNRDVTRREQFF.

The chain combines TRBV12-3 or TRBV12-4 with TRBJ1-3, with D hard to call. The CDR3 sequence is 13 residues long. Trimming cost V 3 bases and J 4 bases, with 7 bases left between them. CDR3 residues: CASSFRQGNTIYF. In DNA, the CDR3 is TGTGCCAGCAGTTTTCGCCAGGGAAACACCATATATTTT.

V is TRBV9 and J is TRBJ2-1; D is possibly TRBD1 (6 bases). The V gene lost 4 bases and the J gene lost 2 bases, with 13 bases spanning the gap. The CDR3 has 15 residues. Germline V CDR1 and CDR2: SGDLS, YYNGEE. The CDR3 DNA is TGTGCCAGCAGCACCTCCGGGACAACCTACAATGAGCAGTTCTTC. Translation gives CASSTSGTTYNEQFF. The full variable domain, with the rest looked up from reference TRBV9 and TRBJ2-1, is DSGVTQTPKHLITATGQRVTLRCSPRSGDLSVYWYQQSLDQGLQFLIQYYNGEERAKGNILERFSAQQFPDLHSELNLSSLELGDSALYFCASSTSGTTYNEQFFGPGTRLTVL.

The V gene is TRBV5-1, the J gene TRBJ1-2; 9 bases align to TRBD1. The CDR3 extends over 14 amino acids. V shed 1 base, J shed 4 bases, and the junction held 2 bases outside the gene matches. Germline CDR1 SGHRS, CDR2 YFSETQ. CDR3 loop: CASSLSGQGYGYTF. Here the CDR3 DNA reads TGCGCCAGCAGCTTGTCGGGACAGGGCTATGGCTACACCTTC.

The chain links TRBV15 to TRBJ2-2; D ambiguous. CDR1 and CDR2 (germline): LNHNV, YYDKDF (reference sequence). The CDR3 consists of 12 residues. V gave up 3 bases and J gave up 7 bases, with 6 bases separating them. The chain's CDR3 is CATSRPGGELFF. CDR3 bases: TGTGCCACCAGCAGGCCCGGCGGGGAGCTGTTTTTT.

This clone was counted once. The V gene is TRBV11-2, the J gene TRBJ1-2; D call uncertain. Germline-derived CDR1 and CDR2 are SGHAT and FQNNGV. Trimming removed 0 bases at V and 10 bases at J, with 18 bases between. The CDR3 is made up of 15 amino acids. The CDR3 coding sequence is TGTGCCAGCAGCTTAGATGTTGGAGGCAGGAACCCCTACACCTTC. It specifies CASSLDVGGRNPYTF.

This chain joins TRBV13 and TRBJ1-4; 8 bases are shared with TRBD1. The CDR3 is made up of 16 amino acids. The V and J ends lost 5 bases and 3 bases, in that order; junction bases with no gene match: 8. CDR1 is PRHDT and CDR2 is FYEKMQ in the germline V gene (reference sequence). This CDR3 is CASSLKDRGANEKLFF. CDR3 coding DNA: TGTGCCAGCAGCCTCAAAGACAGGGGTGCTAATGAAAAACTGTTTTTT.

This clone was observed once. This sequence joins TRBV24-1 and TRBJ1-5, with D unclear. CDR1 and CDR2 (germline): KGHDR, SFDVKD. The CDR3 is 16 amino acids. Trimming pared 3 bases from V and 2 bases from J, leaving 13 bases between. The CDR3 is CATSDRRREGNQPQHF. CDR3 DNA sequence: TGTGCCACCAGTGATCGACGGCGGGAGGGCAATCAGCCCCAGCATTTT.

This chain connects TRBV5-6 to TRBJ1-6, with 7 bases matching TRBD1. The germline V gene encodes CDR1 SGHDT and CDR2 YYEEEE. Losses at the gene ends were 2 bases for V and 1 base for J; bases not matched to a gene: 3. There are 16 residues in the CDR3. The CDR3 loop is CASSFGRGSYNSPLHF. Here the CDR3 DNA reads TGTGCCAGCAGCTTTGGCAGGGGGTCCTATAATTCACCCCTCCACTTT.